This record looks at one T cell receptor beta chain sequence and its context. Its antigen is undetermined. This sample was taken from a study of cytomegalovirus exposure and HLA in healthy donors. Findings of the study overall: Generally TCR sequences proved uncommon, though certain public TCRs appeared in numerous donors.

Use of 60 Vbeta and 13 Jbeta primers characterized the PCR. The method was immunoSEQ multiplex PCR; TCRdb's version includes in-frame clones alone and lacks a portion of them. The sample contains 150,000 to 200,000 clones, roughly 79% of which appear only once. Germline CDR1 reads SGHTA; CDR2 reads FQGNSA. The CDR3 has 13 amino acids. V was trimmed by 3 bases and J by 7 bases, leaving 10 bases between them. The specimen sequenced was PBMCs. The rearrangement links TRBV7-2 to TRBJ1-5; D is ambiguous. The sequence came from a woman aged 18 to 35 in good health and CMV-seropositive. The CDR3 nucleotides read TGTGCCAGCAGCTTGGGAGGGTCCCAGCCCCAGCATTTT. Translating it yields CASSLGGSQPQHF. Filled out from reference TRBV7-2 and TRBJ1-5, the complete variable domain reads GAGVSQSPSNKVTEKGKDVELRCDPISGHTALYWYRQSLGQGLEFLIYFQGNSAPDKSGLPSDRFSAERTGGSVSTLTIQRTQQEDSAVYLCASSLGGSQPQHFGDGTRLSIL.